These 21 T cell receptor beta chains share one sample of origin, sequenced in a study. TCRdb passed the RT-PCR reads through MiXCR, listing each CDR3 protein once. The top ten clones hold 3% to 4.5% of a sample with about 680,000 distinct CDR3 sequences, 14% of them seen once. The sample taken for sequencing was memory CD4+ T cells from blood. The origin of the receptors is a female donor in good health, serving as a healthy control.

The chain joins TRBV6-5 to TRBJ1-4; TRBD1 is a possible D gene (5 bases). This CDR3 has 14 amino acids. Germline CDR1 and CDR2: MNHEY and SVGAGI. Trimming cost V 3 bases and J 7 bases, with 12 bases left between them. Here the CDR3 reads CASSYSGTSEKLFF. In DNA form, the CDR3 reads TGTGCCAGCAGTTATTCCGGGACCTCTGAAAAACTGTTTTTT.

This clonotype was recorded many times. The chain links TRBV11-2 to TRBJ2-1; D possibly corresponds to TRBD1 (6 bases). The germline V gene encodes CDR1 SGHAT and CDR2 FQNNGV. This CDR3 spans 13 amino acids. V was clipped by 5 bases and J by 10 bases, with 15 bases between them. CDR3 sequence (DNA): TGTGCCAGCAGCGTTCAGGGGTCTGAAGAGCAGTTCTTC. The encoded protein is CASSVQGSEEQFF.

This clonotype has a handful of counts. This rearrangement joins TRBV20-1 to TRBJ2-1; D possibly corresponds to TRBD2 (6 bases). Deletions cut 3 bases from V and 5 bases from J, with 23 bases between. CDR3 length: 17 amino acids. CDR1 is DFQATT and CDR2 is SNEGSKA in the germline V gene (reference sequence). For the CDR3, the DNA is TGCAGTGCTAGGGAGCAGTCCGGGCTAGCGTCCCACAATGAGCAGTTCTTC. This translates into CSAREQSGLASHNEQFF.

This chain connects TRBV20-1 to TRBJ1-2, with a tentative D call TRBD1 (5 bases). From germline, CDR1 is DFQATT and CDR2 SNEGSKA (reference sequence). The CDR3 is 16 residues long. V was trimmed by 2 bases and J by 4 bases, leaving 20 bases between them. The CDR3 DNA reads as TGCAGTGCTAGAAACCCGTCCTCAGGGATGGGCTATGGCTACACCTTC. It encodes CSARNPSSGMGYGYTF.

This sequence joins TRBV6-1 and TRBJ1-2; D might be TRBD1 (5 bases). This CDR3 region has 15 residues. The germline V gene encodes CDR1 MNHNS and CDR2 SASEGT. V was pared by 6 bases and J by 8 bases, with 22 bases between. The CDR3: CASSPGRDSYGGYTF. DNA of the CDR3: TGTGCCAGCAGCCCCGGTCGCGACAGTTATGGAGGCTACACCTTC.

This clonotype was counted many times. The chain combines TRBV5-1 with TRBJ2-2, with a weak D call TRBD2 (6 bases). Germline loops: CDR1 SGHRS, CDR2 YFSETQ. Trimming stripped 0 bases from V and 7 bases from J, with 13 bases between. The CDR3 loop spans 15 amino acids. The CDR3 DNA sequence: TGCGCCAGCAGCTTGGATGGAGGGGTGATCGGGGAGCTGTTTTTT. As protein: CASSLDGGVIGELFF.

Written as DNA, the CDR3 is TGTGCCAGCAGTTACCATACGAACACTGAAGCTTTCTTT. Amino acids: CASSYHTNTEAFF. The chain recombines TRBV6-6 with TRBJ1-1; no clear D. The CDR3 runs to 13 residues. Trimming removed 2 bases at V and 1 base at J, with 5 bases between. Germline V gene sequence: CDR1 MNHNY, CDR2 SVGAGI (reference sequence).

The chain is built from TRBV7-9 and TRBJ2-1; 8 nucleotides agree with TRBD1. The CDR3 extends over 15 amino acids. CDR1 and CDR2 from the germline V gene are SEHNR and FQNEAQ (reference sequence). J gave up 10 bases and V 4 bases, and 12 bases lay outside the gene matches. CDR3 in amino acids: CASSSRDRPYLEQFF. The CDR3 nucleotides read TGTGCCAGCAGCTCCCGGGACAGGCCTTACCTCGAGCAGTTCTTC.

There are many counts of this clonotype. This sequence joins TRBV12-3 or TRBV12-4 and TRBJ1-3, with 9 bases fitting TRBD1. CDR3 length: 15 residues. The J segment lost 8 bases and the V segment lost 3 bases, leaving 8 bases of the junction unmatched. CDR3 region: CASSLDRGGGHTIYF. The CDR3, as DNA: TGTGCCAGCAGTTTGGACAGGGGCGGAGGACACACCATATATTTT.

This chain uses TRBV12-3 or TRBV12-4 with TRBJ1-2; 9 bases fit TRBD1. V lost 5 bases and J lost 8; bases outside the gene matches: 12. This CDR3 comprises 15 residues. CDR3 amino acids: CASSTGTGPKRGYTF. CDR3 coding DNA: TGTGCCAGCAGTACCGGGACAGGGCCAAAAAGAGGCTACACCTTC.

In regard to this clonotype: The DNA is omitted, as the CDR3 cannot be located on it reliably, and the CDR3 follows TCRdb's listing. The chain has TRBV5-1 and TRBJ2-2; the table's D call, TRBD1, has no DNA check behind it. The CDR3 has 17 residues if both end residues are counted. The germline V gene encodes CDR1 SGHRS and CDR2 YFSETQ. The CDR3 loop is CASSLGPEQFGAGELFF.

This chain connects TRBV5-8 to TRBJ2-5; tentative D call: TRBD1 (6 bases). The germline V and J ends were trimmed by 7 bases and 2 bases, with 12 bases remaining between them. Germline assignment: CDR1 SGHTS and CDR2 YDEGEE. This CDR3 contains 13 residues. The CDR3, as DNA: TGTGCCAGCGGCAAAGGGGGACAAGAGACCCAGTACTTC. It codes for CASGKGGQETQYF.

The gene calls are TRBV7-3 and TRBJ2-1; D gene unclear. V lost 1 base and J lost 5, with 9 bases in between. Germline-derived CDR1 and CDR2 are SGHTA and FQGTGA. The CDR3 has 14 amino acids. For the CDR3, the DNA is TGTGCCAGCAGCTTAATAGAAGGGAACAATGAGCAGTTCTTC. The encoded protein is CASSLIEGNNEQFF.

In this sample, this clonotype turned up many times. This chain links TRBV6-5 with TRBJ2-5, with 9 bases lining up with TRBD1. The junction had 11 bases not matched to a gene; V was cut back by 5 bases and J by 7 bases. CDR1 is MNHEY and CDR2 is SVGAGI in the germline V gene. The CDR3 is 15 residues long. DNA for the CDR3: TGTGCCAGCAGTGCCGGGACAGGGTGGGCAGCGACCCAGTACTTC. Translation: CASSAGTGWAATQYF.

This clonotype turned up a few times. This chain connects TRBV18 to TRBJ1-1, with D unresolved. This CDR3 has 15 residues. Trimming removed 1 base from V and 2 bases from J, with 11 bases in between. Per germline, CDR1 KGHSH and CDR2 LQKENI. As DNA, the CDR3 is TGTGCCAGCTCACCACTGGGGATAGTTAACACTGAAGCTTTCTTT. It yields the protein CASSPLGIVNTEAFF.

V is TRBV5-6 and J is TRBJ2-1; maybe TRBD2 (5 bases). V was clipped by 2 bases and J by 3 bases, with 12 bases between them. Germline assignment: CDR1 SGHDT and CDR2 YYEEEE. The CDR3 is 15 amino acids. Written as DNA, the CDR3 is TGTGCCAGCAGCTTTCATTCGGGGAGCTACAATGAGCAGTTCTTC. Translating it yields CASSFHSGSYNEQFF.

This clonotype was seen a few times. This chain uses TRBV7-9 with TRBJ2-7; TRBD2 matches at 10 bases. The CDR3 extends over 16 amino acids. Germline V gene sequence: CDR1 SEHNR, CDR2 FQNEAQ (reference sequence). V dropped 5 bases and J dropped 6; count of bases not matched to a gene: 13. The CDR3 DNA is TGTGCCAGCAGCCTCTGGCTAGCGGGAGATTACGGCGAGCAGTACTTC. Protein product: CASSLWLAGDYGEQYF.

The table lists this clonotype with many counts. The CDR3 sequence is CASSPSAVPNEQFF. DNA for the CDR3: TGTGCCAGCAGTCCCAGCGCAGTTCCCAATGAGCAGTTCTTC. The chain combines TRBV4-2 with TRBJ2-1; D remains ambiguous. Trimming removed 6 bases from V and 6 bases from J, with 15 bases in between. Germline assignment: CDR1 LGHNA and CDR2 YNFKEQ. The CDR3 is 14 residues long.

The rearrangement links TRBV20-1 to TRBJ2-1; the D is unclear. The CDR3 covers 14 residues. Germline V gene data show CDR1 as DFQATT and CDR2 as SNEGSKA (reference sequence). V gave up 3 bases and J gave up 5 bases, with 14 bases separating them. The CDR3: CSARDQKADNEQFF. The CDR3 DNA follows: TGCAGTGCTAGGGACCAGAAGGCTGACAATGAGCAGTTCTTC.

V gene TRBV7-3 combines with J gene TRBJ2-3; 11 bases fit TRBD1. Trimming removed 4 bases from V and 10 bases from J; junction bases left unmatched: 1. The length of the CDR3 is 12 residues. Germline V lookup: CDR1 SGHTA, CDR2 FQGTGA. CDR3 protein: CASSWGQGAQYF. CDR3 coding DNA: TGTGCCAGCAGCTGGGGACAGGGGGCGCAGTATTTT.

The chain uses TRBV7-9 and TRBJ2-3; D is unclear. CDR1 SEHNR and CDR2 FQNEAQ come from the germline V gene (reference sequence). Trimming pared 5 bases from V and 6 bases from J, leaving 12 bases between. The CDR3 consists of 13 residues. CDR3 coding DNA: TGTGCCAGCAGCCTGAGGTATGGGGATACGCAGTATTTT. This sequence encodes CASSLRYGDTQYF.